This T cell receptor beta chain was recovered during a study of regulatory T cells in long-lasting Graves disease. Specified time point: newly diagnosed GD, antithyroid drugs for less than 3 months. PBMCs provided the RNA from which the TCR library was made. With iRepertoire HTBI primers and Arm-PCR of CDR3 regions, TCR beta libraries were built. TCRdb passed the multiplex PCR reads through MiXCR, listing each CDR3 protein once. In the table there are roughly 380,000 distinct CDR3 sequences, around 15% of which are singletons. Germline V gives CDR1 SGHRS, CDR2 YFSETQ. This CDR3 has 14 amino acids. The V end lost 4 bases, the J end lost 7 bases, and 18 bases lay between the germline ends. This clonotype came up many times.

The sequencing here drew on peripheral blood mononuclear cells (PBMCs), taken at new diagnosis, from a patient treated with antithyroid drugs. The gene calls are TRBV5-1 and TRBJ2-7, with TRBD2 as a possible D gene (5 bases). The sequence was obtained from a female donor with Graves disease. The CDR3 spells CASSHEGSSGEQYF. The CDR3 region has the DNA TGCGCCAGCAGCCACGAGGGTTCTTCGGGGGAGCAGTACTTC.